The clone carrying this T cell receptor (beta chain) was seen ten or more times. The target antigen is unknown. Germline CDR1 is MNHEY and CDR2 is SVGEGT. Losses at the gene ends were 5 bases for V and 6 bases for J; bases not matched to a gene: 10. CDR3 length: 14 amino acids. This record belongs to a study of regulatory T cells in long-lasting Graves disease. Assembly of TCR beta libraries relied on iRepertoire HTBI primers together with Arm-PCR of CDR3 regions. MiXCR was run by TCRdb on the multiplex PCR reads, yielding one entry per CDR3 protein. The sample shows around 360,000 distinct CDR3 sequences, around 15% of them seen only once. The study, taken as a whole, reports: Favored usage of TRBV28, TRBJ1-2 and TRBJ2-5 was recorded in persistent disease. Persistent Graves' disease cases displayed lower TCR diversity than newly diagnosed ones.

Stated time point: newly diagnosed GD, antithyroid drugs for less than 3 months. Extracted PBMC RNA gave rise to the TCR library. This sample also appeared in a second study, on T cells in Graves' hyperthyroidism and ophthalmopathy. That source adds: Uncontrolled infection, other autoimmune disease, pregnancy and lactation each barred patients from inclusion. Model predictions of ophthalmopathy came a median 6.5 months before onset.

Sequenced here: peripheral blood mononuclear cells (PBMCs), sampled at new diagnosis, from a patient treated with antithyroid drugs. This rearrangement joins TRBV6-2 or TRBV6-3 to TRBJ2-7, with 7 positions matching TRBD1. This receptor was obtained from a woman younger than 30 with Graves disease. CDR3 protein: CASSQTGISREQYF. CDR3 nucleotides: TGTGCCAGCAGTCAGACAGGGATTTCCCGCGAGCAGTACTTC.